This T cell receptor beta chain was recovered during a study of T cell responses to AZD1222 COVID-19 vaccine. Produced via immunoSEQ multiplex PCR; TCRdb's table is partial and in-frame only. The sample carries roughly 180,000 clones, about 90% recorded once. Details on this clone: Its antigen is currently unknown.

Study-wide points: Unmutated variant regions reportedly attract nearly half of all spike-specific TCRs.

The germline gives CDR1 SGHTA, CDR2 FQGNSA. This CDR3 is 14 amino acids long. The V and J ends lost 5 bases and 1 base respectively, with 8 bases between them. Material: peripheral blood, obtained on day 0 of AZD1222 vaccination. The clonotype originates from an adult in good health. This chain joins TRBV7-2 and TRBJ2-2; D remains ambiguous. This CDR3 reads CASSASRNTGELFF. CDR3 coding DNA: TGTGCCAGCAGCGCATCTAGGAACACCGGGGAGCTGTTTTTT.